The 26 T cell receptor beta chains given below trace back to one sample, sequenced in a study of cytotoxic CD8 clonotypes in ibrutinib-treated CLL. Libraries were prepared by immunoSEQ multiplex PCR; TCRdb keeps only in-frame clonotypes and omits some of them. The data hold some 140,000 clones, with more than 85% observed a single time. The specimen comprised PBMCs, sampled after 12 months of ibrutinib treatment. The receptor source for this set is a human donor with chronic lymphocytic leukemia.

The genes are TRBV7-8 and TRBJ2-5; 7 nucleotides align to TRBD1. V was clipped by 10 bases and J by 5 bases; unmatched bases: 10. This CDR3 is 13 amino acids long. CDR1 and CDR2 (germline): SGHVS, FQNEAQ. CDR3 nucleotides: TGTGCCACCTCTCTCGACAGGGAGGAGACCCAGTACTTC. This translates into CATSLDREETQYF.

The J gene is TRBJ2-7, the V gene TRBV19; weak D call: TRBD1 (5 bases). This CDR3 contains 18 residues. CDR1 and CDR2 from the germline V gene are LNHDA and SQIVND (reference sequence). Trimming stripped 1 base from V and 0 bases from J, with 19 bases between. The CDR3 region has the DNA TGTGCCAGTAGTATAGCTCACTCAGGGCGTTATAGCTCCTACGAGCAGTACTTC. Translation: CASSIAHSGRYSSYEQYF.

This clone is a singleton in its sample. The chain employs TRBV29-1 and TRBJ1-5; 7 bases are a match to TRBD1. Germline values: CDR1 SQVTM, CDR2 ANQGSEA. V trimming: 4 bases; J trimming: 5 bases; junction bases outside the gene matches: 14. The CDR3 consists of 16 residues. CDR3 amino acids: CSVVITGTDLDQPQHF. CDR3 nucleotide sequence: TGCAGCGTTGTTATCACAGGGACAGATCTTGATCAGCCCCAGCATTTT.

This sequence joins TRBV7-3 and TRBJ2-6, with 7 bases that match TRBD2. CDR1 SGHTA and CDR2 FQGTGA come from the germline V gene. The CDR3 is 16 amino acids. Trimming cost V 5 bases and J 0 bases; bases outside gene matches: 4. CDR3 in DNA: TGTGCCAGCAGCCGCGGGAGAGGCTCTGGGGCCAACGTCCTGACTTTC. It specifies CASSRGRGSGANVLTF. The variable domain in full, with the rest retrieved from reference TRBV7-3 and TRBJ2-6, is GAGVSQTPSNKVTEKGKYVELRCDPISGHTALYWYRQSLGQGPEFLIYFQGTGAADDSGLPNDRFFAVRPEGSVSTLKIQRTERGDSAVYLCASSRGRGSGANVLTFGAGSRLTVL.

This rearrangement joins TRBV10-2 to TRBJ2-1; possible D gene TRBD2, 6 bases. The length of the CDR3 is 12 residues. The V end was cut by 2 bases, the J end by 13 bases, with 12 bases between. The germline V gene has CDR1 WSHSY and CDR2 SAAADI. DNA of the CDR3: TGCGCCAGCAGTGAGGCTGGGGGGACCCAGTTCTTC. Protein sequence: CASSEAGGTQFF.

A word on this clone: The same CDR3 arises from other DNA sequences in this sample as well. The gene calls are TRBV6-5 and TRBJ1-1; no clear D. The CDR3 is 14 residues long. Germline V lookup: CDR1 MNHEY, CDR2 SVGAGI. V shed 0 bases and J shed 1 base, with 6 bases lying between them. CDR3 in DNA: TGTGCCAGCAGTTACTCTTACAGGAACACTGAAGCTTTCTTT. Protein: CASSYSYRNTEAFF.

The genes are TRBV29-1 and TRBJ2-3, with TRBD2 as a possible D gene (5 bases). Trimming pared 7 bases from V and 4 bases from J, leaving 15 bases between. CDR3 size: 13 residues. Germline V gives CDR1 SQVTM, CDR2 ANQGSEA. CDR3 protein: CSAKLGLADTQYF. The CDR3 nucleotides read TGCAGCGCCAAACTAGGGCTGGCAGATACGCAGTATTTT.

The CDR3 DNA sequence: TGTGCCAGCAGTTTGACAGGAGCCTACGAGCAGTACTTC. It translates to CASSLTGAYEQYF. This sequence joins TRBV27 and TRBJ2-7, with a tentative D call TRBD1 (6 bases). The CDR3 has 13 residues. V lost 3 bases and J 2 bases, leaving 8 bases between the germline ends. From germline, CDR1 is MNHEY and CDR2 SMNVEV (reference sequence).

The chain recombines TRBV6-6 with TRBJ1-2; D is unclear. The CDR3 is 11 residues long. The ends were cut back, 5 bases at V and 11 bases at J, with 12 bases in the middle. Germline CDR1 and CDR2: MNHNY and SVGAGI (reference sequence). CDR3: CASSNMDSYTF. In nucleotides, the CDR3 is TGTGCCAGCAGTAACATGGATAGTTACACCTTC.

The gene calls are TRBV7-2 and TRBJ2-7, with D maybe TRBD2 (6 bases). Germline-derived CDR1 and CDR2 are SGHTA and FQGNSA. Trimming shortened V by 1 base and J by 3 bases, and 13 bases separated the two germline ends. CDR3 length: 15 amino acids. CDR3 protein: CASSLDGTPFYEQYF. DNA of the CDR3: TGTGCCAGCAGCTTAGACGGGACTCCGTTCTACGAGCAGTACTTC.

V usage is TRBV15 and J usage is TRBJ2-7, with 11 positions matching TRBD1. The V gene end was trimmed by 0 bases and the J gene end by 1 base; junction bases not matched to a gene: 14. Germline CDR1 reads LNHNV; CDR2 reads YYDKDF (reference sequence). This CDR3 has 20 amino acids. The DNA for the CDR3 is TGTGCCACCAGCAGAGATCGGGGACAGGGGGGACCCTGGTCATCCTACGAGCAGTACTTC. Residues: CATSRDRGQGGPWSSYEQYF.

The chain employs TRBV11-2 and TRBJ2-3, with 9 bases matching TRBD2. Germline assignment: CDR1 SGHAT and CDR2 FQNNGV. The CDR3 is made up of 16 amino acids. V lost 3 bases to trimming and J lost 1 base; unmatched junction nucleotides: 5. In DNA, the CDR3 is TGTGCCAGCAGCTTCTCCGGCGGGAGGGGCACAGATACGCAGTATTTT. Protein sequence: CASSFSGGRGTDTQYF. The full variable domain, rest sourced from reference TRBV11-2 and TRBJ2-3, is EAGVAQSPRYKIIEKRQSVAFWCNPISGHATLYWYQQILGQGPKLLIQFQNNGVVDDSQLPKDRFSAERLKGVDSTLKIQPAKLEDSAVYLCASSFSGGRGTDTQYFGPGTRLTVL.

The chain has TRBV7-2 and TRBJ1-2, with a weak D call TRBD1 (5 bases). CDR3 size: 14 residues. Trimming removed 4 bases at V and 8 bases at J, with 17 bases between. Germline lookup yields CDR1 SGHTA and CDR2 FQGNSA. As DNA, the CDR3 is TGTGCCAGCAGCTGGGCCGGGACTCCGATGGGCTACACCTTC. Its protein is CASSWAGTPMGYTF.

V gene TRBV28 combines with J gene TRBJ2-7; 14 bases map to TRBD2. The CDR3 sequence is 16 residues long. J gave up 4 bases and V 6 bases, and 8 bases lay outside the gene matches. CDR1 is MDHEN, CDR2 SYDVKM, per germline. The CDR3 is CASRSGLAGDLYEQYF. Here the CDR3 DNA reads TGTGCCAGCAGATCGGGACTAGCGGGAGATCTGTACGAGCAGTACTTC.

The chain combines TRBV28 with TRBJ1-2; no reliable D call. The CDR3 spans 13 residues. Germline V lookup: CDR1 MDHEN, CDR2 SYDVKM. V was pared by 6 bases and J by 5 bases, with 13 bases between. The CDR3 sequence is CASSPTIGYGYTF. In DNA, the CDR3 is TGTGCCAGCAGCCCCACTATAGGATATGGCTACACCTTC.

This chain connects TRBV7-2 to TRBJ2-7; D may be TRBD2 (5 bases). The germline V and J ends were trimmed by 4 bases and 5 bases, with 9 bases remaining between them. The CDR3 totals 12 residues. Per germline, CDR1 SGHTA and CDR2 FQGNSA. In DNA, the CDR3 is TGTGCCAGCAGCTCAACCGGGAACGAGCAGTACTTC. As protein: CASSSTGNEQYF.

The chain is built from TRBV28 and TRBJ2-3; 7 nucleotides match TRBD2. This CDR3 spans 14 amino acids. Germline V gives CDR1 MDHEN, CDR2 SYDVKM. The V gene end was trimmed by 3 bases and the J gene end by 3 bases; junction bases not matched to a gene: 3. The CDR3 protein is CASSFQRETDTQYF. Written as DNA, the CDR3 is TGTGCCAGCAGTTTCCAGCGGGAAACAGATACGCAGTATTTT. Together with reference TRBV28 and TRBJ2-3, the CDR3 gives the full variable domain: DVKVTQSSRYLVKRTGEKVFLECVQDMDHENMFWYRQDPGLGLRLIYFSYDVKMKEKGDIPEGYSVSREKKERFSLILESASTNQTSMYLCASSFQRETDTQYFGPGTRLTVL.

The V and J genes are TRBV30 and TRBJ1-3; unclear D gene. Germline assignment: CDR1 GTSNPN and CDR2 SVGIG (reference sequence). The CDR3 consists of 16 residues. Trimming removed 3 bases from V and 0 bases from J, with 15 bases in between. The CDR3, as DNA: TGTGCCTGGAGCCCGGGTCATCAGATCTCTGGAAACACCATATATTTT. As protein: CAWSPGHQISGNTIYF.

This clone occurred once. The chain recombines TRBV28 with TRBJ2-7; TRBD1 aligns across 11 bases. Per the germline V gene, CDR1 is MDHEN and CDR2 is SYDVKM. The CDR3 is 14 residues long. The V gene end was trimmed by 7 bases and the J gene end by 5 bases; junction bases not matched to a gene: 7. The CDR3 coding sequence is TGTGCCAGCACCTTAATGGACAGGGGGCACGAGCAGTACTTC. This encodes CASTLMDRGHEQYF.

The chain joins TRBV14 to TRBJ2-1; 10 bases map to TRBD2. The V gene's germline CDR1 is SGHDN and CDR2 FVKESK. The CDR3 consists of 14 residues. The trim removed 3 bases at V and 13 bases at J, leaving 9 bases unmatched. The DNA of the CDR3 is TGTGCCAGCAGCCATAAACAAGCGGGAGGGCCCCAGTTCTTC. It encodes CASSHKQAGGPQFF.

V and J are TRBV5-4 and TRBJ2-3; 8 nucleotides align to TRBD2. The CDR3 length is 15 residues. J was trimmed by 4 bases and V by 4 bases; bases with no gene match: 8. The germline gives CDR1 SGHNT, CDR2 YYREEE (reference sequence). The DNA of the CDR3 is TGTGCCAGCAGCCTCGGGAGCGGGAGCGCAGATACGCAGTATTTT. This encodes CASSLGSGSADTQYF. Complete variable domain (other parts from reference TRBV5-4 and TRBJ2-3): ETGVTQSPTHLIKTRGQQVTLRCSSQSGHNTVSWYQQALGQGPQFIFQYYREEENGRGNFPPRFSGLQFPNYSSELNVNALELDDSALYLCASSLGSGSADTQYFGPGTRLTVL.

The chain couples TRBV5-1 to TRBJ2-1; 9 nucleotides line up with TRBD2. Germline V gene data show CDR1 as SGHRS and CDR2 as YFSETQ. The V segment lost 1 base and the J segment 8 bases; nucleotides outside the gene matches: 7. The CDR3 consists of 15 residues. CDR3 coding DNA: TGCGCCAGCAGCTTGACTAGCGGGTCACATTATGAGCAGTTCTTC. This translates into CASSLTSGSHYEQFF. Full variable domain (remainder filled in from reference TRBV5-1 and TRBJ2-1): KAGVTQTPRYLIKTRGQQVTLSCSPISGHRSVSWYQQTPGQGLQFLFEYFSETQRNKGNFPGRFSGRQFSNSRSEMNVSTLELGDSALYLCASSLTSGSHYEQFFGPGTRLTVL.

V and J are TRBV6-5 and TRBJ2-2, with D hard to call. V was shortened by 1 base and J by 5 bases, with 8 bases between the two germline ends. There are 14 residues in the CDR3. Germline V CDR1 and CDR2: MNHEY, SVGAGI. The CDR3 DNA reads as TGTGCCAGCAGTTACTTGTGGAATACCGGGGAGCTGTTTTTT. Its protein product is CASSYLWNTGELFF.

The genes are TRBV7-3 and TRBJ2-3; 10 nucleotides align to TRBD2. Trimming cost V 3 bases and J 2 bases; bases outside gene matches: 5. This CDR3 region has 16 residues. The germline CDR1 and CDR2 sequences are SGHTA and FQGTGA. CDR3 DNA sequence: TGTGCCAGCAGCTTGAACAGCGGGAGGGCCACAGATACGCAGTATTTT. It translates to CASSLNSGRATDTQYF.

The V call is TRBV7-8, the J call TRBJ1-5; TRBD1 matches 7 bases. Germline lookup yields CDR1 SGHVS and CDR2 FQNEAQ. The trim removed 2 bases at V and 6 bases at J, leaving 4 bases unmatched. The CDR3 covers 14 residues. The CDR3 region is CASSLRGGGQPQHF. As DNA, the CDR3 is TGTGCCAGCAGCTTAAGAGGGGGCGGTCAGCCCCAGCATTTT.

The chain employs TRBV7-9 and TRBJ2-7; D is uncertain. Germline V gene lookup returns CDR1 SEHNR and CDR2 FQNEAQ (reference sequence). CDR3 length equals 14 residues. V lost 2 bases to trimming and J lost 7 bases, with 15 bases between them. In DNA form, the CDR3 reads TGTGCCAGCAGCTTACATCAAGACTCGCGTGAGCAGTACTTC. It encodes CASSLHQDSREQYF. The full variable domain, with the rest looked up from reference TRBV7-9 and TRBJ2-7, is DTGVSQNPRHKITKRGQNVTFRCDPISEHNRLYWYRQTLGQGPEFLTYFQNEAQLEKSRLLSDRFSAERPKGSFSTLEIQRTEQGDSAMYLCASSLHQDSREQYFGPGTRLTVT.